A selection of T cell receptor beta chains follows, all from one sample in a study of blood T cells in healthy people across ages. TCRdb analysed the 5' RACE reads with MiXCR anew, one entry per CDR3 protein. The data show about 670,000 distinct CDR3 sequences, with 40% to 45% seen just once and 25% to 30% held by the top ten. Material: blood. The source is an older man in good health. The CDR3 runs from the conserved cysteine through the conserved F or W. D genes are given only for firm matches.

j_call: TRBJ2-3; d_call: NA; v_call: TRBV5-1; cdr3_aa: CASGRDSDTHYF
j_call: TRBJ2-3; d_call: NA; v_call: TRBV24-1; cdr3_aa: CATSAWNTRVDTDTQYF
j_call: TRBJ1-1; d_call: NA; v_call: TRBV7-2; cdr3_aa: CASSSGPIPNTEAFF
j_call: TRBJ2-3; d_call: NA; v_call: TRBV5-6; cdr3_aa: CASSLLGSGPDTQYF
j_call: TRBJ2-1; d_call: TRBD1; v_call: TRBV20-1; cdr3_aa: CSAPDRVTNEQFF
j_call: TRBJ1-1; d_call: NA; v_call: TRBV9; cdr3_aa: CASSVGPSGRDTEAFF
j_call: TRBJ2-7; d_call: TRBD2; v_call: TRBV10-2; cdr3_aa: CASSEPSGRAGEQYF
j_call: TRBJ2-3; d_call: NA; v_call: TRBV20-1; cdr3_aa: CSAPGTFRTDTQYF
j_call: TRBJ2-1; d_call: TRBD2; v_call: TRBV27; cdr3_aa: CASSLQTSGRMIDYDDEQFF
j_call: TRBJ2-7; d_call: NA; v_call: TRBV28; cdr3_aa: CASSLVRPQGGVQYF
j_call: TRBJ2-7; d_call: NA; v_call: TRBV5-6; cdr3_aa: CASSLMGQSSYEQYF
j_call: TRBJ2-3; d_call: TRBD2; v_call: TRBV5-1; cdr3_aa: CASSRGLADSTDTQYF
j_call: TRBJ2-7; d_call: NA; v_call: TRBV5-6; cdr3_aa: CASSLWYEQYF
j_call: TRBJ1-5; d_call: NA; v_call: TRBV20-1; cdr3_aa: CSARDPRIVNQPQHF
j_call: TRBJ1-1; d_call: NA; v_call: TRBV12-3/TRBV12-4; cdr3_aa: CVSSRRTGGLGNTEAFF
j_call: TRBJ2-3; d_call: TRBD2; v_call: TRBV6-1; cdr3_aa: CASSEARGAVTDTQYF
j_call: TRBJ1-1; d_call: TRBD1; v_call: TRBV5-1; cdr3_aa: CASSPRGDRIMNTEAFF
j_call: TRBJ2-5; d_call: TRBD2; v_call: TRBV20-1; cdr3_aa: CSARDRLAGETQYF